This T cell receptor beta chain was sequenced during a study of T cell repertoires in cytomegalovirus infection. Study results and limitations: Across the ex vivo response, the dominant clonotypes were HLA-C-restricted CMV-specific TCR beta clonotypes.

Germline CDR1 and CDR2: SQVTM and ANQGSEA. There are 12 residues in the CDR3. V was cut by 2 bases and J by 5 bases, with 9 bases left in between. Of note for this clonotype: The antigen remains undetermined.

TCRdb reprocessed the reads with MiXCR, giving one entry per CDR3 protein. The sample has nearly 650,000 distinct CDR3 sequences, approximately 25% seen once. Sequenced input: CD8+ T cells from PBMCs. This rearrangement joins TRBV29-1 to TRBJ2-5; D may be TRBD1 (5 bases). This TCR derives from a human donor in good health (CMV status not recorded). Some clones in this sample may be carry-over from other donors' samples. CDR3 DNA sequence: TGCAGCGTTGAAAGGGGTGGCGAGACCCAGTACTTC. This gives the protein CSVERGGETQYF.